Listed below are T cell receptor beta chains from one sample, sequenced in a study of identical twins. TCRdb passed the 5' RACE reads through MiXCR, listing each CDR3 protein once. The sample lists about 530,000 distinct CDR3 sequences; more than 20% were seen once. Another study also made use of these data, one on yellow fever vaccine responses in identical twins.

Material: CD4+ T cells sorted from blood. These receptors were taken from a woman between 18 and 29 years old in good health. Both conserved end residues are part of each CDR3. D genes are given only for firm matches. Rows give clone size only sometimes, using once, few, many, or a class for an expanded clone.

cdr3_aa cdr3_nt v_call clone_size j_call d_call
CASSVGGKAGETQYF TGTGCCAGCAGCGTAGGAGGGAAAGCTGGAGAGACCCAGTACTTC TRBV9 . TRBJ2-5 .
CASSLEAEAFF TGTGCCAGCAGCTTAGAGGCTGAAGCTTTCTTT TRBV11-1 many TRBJ1-1 .
CSAGRTSGTSTDTQYF TGCAGTGCTGGACGGACTAGCGGAACTAGCACAGATACGCAGTATTTT TRBV20-1 . TRBJ2-3 TRBD2
CASKGGGSLGGTQYF TGTGCCAGCAAGGGGGGCGGGAGCCTCGGTGGTACGCAGTATTTT TRBV12-3/TRBV12-4 . TRBJ2-3 .
CASSLRGQARDTQYF TGTGCCAGCAGCCTCAGAGGGCAGGCAAGGGATACGCAGTATTTT TRBV9 . TRBJ2-3 .
CASSVTGNQETQYF TGTGCCAGCAGTGTTACAGGGAACCAAGAGACCCAGTACTTC TRBV6-1 few TRBJ2-5 .
CASSLTSASGRAPTDTQYF TGTGCCAGCAGCTTAACGTCGGCTAGCGGGAGGGCCCCCACAGATACGCAGTATTTT TRBV7-3 . TRBJ2-3 TRBD2
CAIRRGTSGGPTNTGELFF TGTGCCATCAGGAGGGGGACTAGCGGGGGGCCCACGAACACCGGGGAGCTGTTTTTT TRBV10-3 . TRBJ2-2 TRBD2
CASSDLAGASTDTQYF TGCGCCAGCAGTGATCTAGCGGGGGCCAGCACAGATACGCAGTATTTT TRBV10-1 . TRBJ2-3 TRBD2
CASSLGDVRSYEQYF TGTGCCAGCAGCCTCGGGGACGTGAGATCCTACGAGCAGTACTTC TRBV9 . TRBJ2-7 .
CASKGPASTDTQYF TGTGCCAGCAAGGGCCCAGCTAGCACAGATACGCAGTATTTT TRBV6-1 . TRBJ2-3 .
CASSAASGRGGGNIQYF TGTGCCAGCAGTGCCGCTAGCGGGAGAGGGGGGGGAAACATTCAGTACTTC TRBV6-1 few TRBJ2-4 TRBD2
CASSPFRGPIKKLFF TGTGCCAGCAGCCCGTTCAGGGGGCCCATTAAAAAACTGTTTTTT TRBV11-2 few TRBJ1-4 TRBD1
CASSLLGGDQPQHF TGTGCCAGCAGTTTATTAGGAGGGGATCAGCCCCAGCATTTT TRBV12-3/TRBV12-4 . TRBJ1-5 .
CASSPRDTEAFF TGTGCCAGCAGCCCCAGGGACACTGAAGCTTTCTTT TRBV12-3/TRBV12-4 . TRBJ1-1 .
CASSQSGRPDTQYF TGTGCCAGCAGCCAATCTGGGAGGCCAGATACGCAGTATTTT TRBV3-1 few TRBJ2-3 .
CATSDIGQANTGELFF TGTGCCACCAGTGATATAGGACAGGCGAACACCGGGGAGCTGTTTTTT TRBV24-1 . TRBJ2-2 TRBD1
CSVPTSGSVTDTQYF TGCAGTGTCCCGACTAGCGGGAGTGTCACAGATACGCAGTATTTT TRBV20-1 few TRBJ2-3 TRBD2
CSANTYDKDGDSPLHF TGCAGTGCTAATACCTACGACAAGGATGGGGATTCACCCCTCCACTTT TRBV20-1 few TRBJ1-6 .
CASSLTPSWGAGTEAFF TGTGCCAGCAGTCTTACCCCCTCGTGGGGGGCTGGAACTGAAGCTTTCTTT TRBV6-1 . TRBJ1-1 .
CATSRDRVQGPNNEQFF TGTGCCACCAGCAGAGATAGGGTACAGGGGCCTAACAATGAGCAGTTCTTC TRBV15 . TRBJ2-1 TRBD1
CASSLTGGLGYTF TGTGCCAGCAGTTTGACAGGGGGCCTTGGCTACACCTTC TRBV12-3/TRBV12-4 few TRBJ1-2 TRBD1
CASRNGQGMGTEAFF TGTGCCAGCAGAAACGGACAGGGGATGGGCACTGAAGCTTTCTTT TRBV5-6 . TRBJ1-1 TRBD1
CSANLIAANQETQYF TGCAGTGCCAATCTTATAGCGGCCAACCAAGAGACCCAGTACTTC TRBV20-1 few TRBJ2-5 .
CASSTRRETSGMPDTQYF TGTGCCAGCAGCACGCGAAGGGAGACTAGCGGGATGCCAGATACGCAGTATTTT TRBV9 few TRBJ2-3 TRBD2
CASSLPVQETQYF TGTGCCAGCAGCCTCCCGGTACAAGAGACCCAGTACTTC TRBV12-3/TRBV12-4 . TRBJ2-5 .
CASSLAKAGVNEQYF TGCGCCAGCAGCTTGGCCAAGGCAGGGGTCAACGAGCAGTACTTC TRBV5-1 few TRBJ2-7 .
CASSTGLAGVSDTQYF TGTGCCAGCAGCACGGGACTAGCGGGAGTGTCAGATACGCAGTATTTT TRBV7-8 . TRBJ2-3 TRBD2
CSARDSGKMNGELFF TGCAGTGCTAGAGATAGCGGGAAGATGAACGGGGAGCTGTTTTTT TRBV20-1 few TRBJ2-2 TRBD2
CASSSLKGTTTDTQYF TGTGCCAGCAGTTCCCTAAAAGGGACTACCACAGATACGCAGTATTTT TRBV7-6 few TRBJ2-3 TRBD2
CASSQEATDGNEKLFF TGTGCCAGCAGCCAAGAAGCCACGGACGGTAATGAAAAACTGTTTTTT TRBV4-2 . TRBJ1-4 .
CASSPSSYTEAFF TGTGCCAGCAGCCCCTCCTCTTACACTGAAGCTTTCTTT TRBV7-3 . TRBJ1-1 .
CASSRTPGSGETQYF TGTGCCAGCAGCAGGACCCCCGGTAGCGGAGAGACCCAGTACTTC TRBV9 few TRBJ2-5 .
CAIRTLTDTQYF TGTGCCATCAGAACCCTCACAGATACGCAGTATTTT TRBV10-3 few TRBJ2-3 .
CAISQVKLEAGSYNEQFF TGTGCCATCAGCCAGGTAAAGCTAGAGGCCGGCTCCTACAATGAGCAGTTCTTC TRBV3-1 . TRBJ2-1 .
CASSLRRIEETQYF TGTGCCAGCAGTTTGCGCAGAATAGAAGAGACCCAGTACTTC TRBV12-3/TRBV12-4 few TRBJ2-5 .
CASKYGGTSGETQYF TGTGCCAGCAAGTACGGCGGGACTAGCGGCGAGACCCAGTACTTC TRBV28 . TRBJ2-5 TRBD2
CASSQDERGVSYNEQFF TGTGCCAGCAGCCAAGATGAGCGGGGAGTCTCCTACAATGAGCAGTTCTTC TRBV4-2 few TRBJ2-1 TRBD2
CAISEPPGLAFF TGTGCCATCAGTGAGCCCCCGGGACTAGCTTTCTTC TRBV10-3 few TRBJ2-1 TRBD2
CASSPNRGHQETQYF TGTGCCAGCTCACCTAACAGGGGGCATCAAGAGACCCAGTACTTC TRBV18 . TRBJ2-5 TRBD1
CASSPSGGSETQYF TGTGCCAGCAGCCCCAGCGGGGGGAGTGAGACCCAGTACTTC TRBV3-1 . TRBJ2-5 TRBD2
CATAEGGGPETQYF TGTGCCACAGCGGAAGGCGGGGGGCCGGAGACCCAGTACTTC TRBV6-1 . TRBJ2-5 TRBD2
CASSNREETQYF TGTGCCAGCAGTAACCGGGAAGAGACCCAGTACTTC TRBV6-6 . TRBJ2-5 .
CAISDSARSGDPTQYF TGTGCCATCAGTGATTCCGCCCGGTCGGGTGACCCGACGCAGTATTTT TRBV10-3 few TRBJ2-3 .
CASSISDGNTEAFF TGTGCCAGCAGCATAAGCGACGGGAACACTGAAGCTTTCTTT TRBV14 many TRBJ1-1 .
CASNSGRARNEQFF TGTGCCAGCAATAGCGGGAGGGCCCGAAATGAGCAGTTCTTC TRBV12-3/TRBV12-4 few TRBJ2-1 TRBD2
CATSRDPGGYETQYF TGTGCCACCAGCCGGGACCCCGGGGGTTACGAGACCCAGTACTTC TRBV15 . TRBJ2-5 .
CASRPRTEPTDTQYF TGTGCCAGCAGACCTCGGACGGAACCAACAGATACGCAGTATTTT TRBV12-3/TRBV12-4 . TRBJ2-3 .
CASSEGKSEETQYF TGCGCCAGCAGCGAAGGCAAAAGCGAAGAGACCCAGTACTTC TRBV5-1 few TRBJ2-5 .
CASSSGLAGISDTQYF TGCGCCAGCAGCTCGGGACTAGCGGGAATCTCAGATACGCAGTATTTT TRBV5-1 few TRBJ2-3 TRBD2